The sample holds many counts of the clone carrying this TCR beta chain. From germline, CDR1 is DFQATT and CDR2 SNEGSKA (reference sequence). Trimming stripped 4 bases from V and 4 bases from J, with 10 bases between. The CDR3 runs to 12 residues. The sample belongs to a study of neurological immune-mediated disorders. Over 200 million TCR-beta sequences from 15-18 subjects were obtained in each sequencing run. TCRdb recomputed calls from the 5' RACE reads with MiXCR, one row per CDR3 protein. Of tens of thousands of distinct CDR3 sequences in the sample, over 8.5% were seen once. The time point denotes: technical triplicate 1. The study built unsorted libraries from 2 million PBMCs kept at -80 C.

The receptor's source is a man in his 60s with HTLV-1-associated myelopathy (HAM/TSP). This chain joins TRBV20-1 and TRBJ1-2; possibly TRBD1 for D (6 bases). Sequences were obtained from PBMCs. Here the CDR3 reads CSAIDRSYGYTF. The CDR3 DNA follows: TGCAGTGCTATTGACAGGAGCTATGGCTACACCTTC.